Presented here are 11 T cell receptor beta chains from one specimen sequenced in a study of blood T cell repertoires in COVID-19. The repertoire was sequenced with immunoSEQ multiplex PCR; TCRdb's copy has only in-frame clones and lacks some. Among 140,000 to 150,000 clones listed, roughly nine tenths were seen once. Sequenced: peripheral blood. The receptors shown here come from a woman aged 55-75 years with active COVID-19.

The V and J genes are TRBV7-9 and TRBJ2-7, with D maybe TRBD2 (6 bases). Trimming left V 5 bases short and J 6 bases short, with 20 bases between. The CDR3 covers 15 residues. The germline gives CDR1 SEHNR, CDR2 FQNEAQ (reference sequence). The DNA for the CDR3 is TGTGCCAGCAGCCTCCTACAGCGGGCTATAAGCGAGCAGTACTTC. Protein sequence: CASSLLQRAISEQYF.

This rearrangement joins TRBV9 to TRBJ1-1; D is uncertain. The length of the CDR3 is 14 residues. CDR1 and CDR2 (germline): SGDLS, YYNGEE. V was clipped by 0 bases and J by 2 bases, with 8 bases between them. CDR3 sequence (DNA): TGTGCCAGCAGCGTAGGAATGACTAACACTGAAGCTTTCTTT. It codes for CASSVGMTNTEAFF.

The chain is built from TRBV5-4 and TRBJ2-1; the match to TRBD2 covers 13 bases. CDR3 length: 16 residues. CDR1 and CDR2 from the germline V gene are SGHNT and YYREEE (reference sequence). The junction had 4 bases not matched to a gene; V was cut back by 7 bases and J by 0 bases. The CDR3 DNA follows: TGTGCCAGCGGGACTAGCGGGATTAGCTCCTACAATGAGCAGTTCTTC. Protein product: CASGTSGISSYNEQFF.

The J gene is TRBJ2-7, the V gene TRBV28; 7 nucleotides line up with TRBD2. The CDR3 has 14 amino acids. Germline assignment: CDR1 MDHEN and CDR2 SYDVKM. After removal of 7 bases from V and 3 bases from J, the junction contained 9 bases not matched to a gene. The CDR3 region has the DNA TGTGCCAGCAAGTTGAGGGAGGGCCTCTACGAGCAGTACTTC. Its protein product is CASKLREGLYEQYF.

The chain has TRBV6-5 and TRBJ2-7; no clear D gene. The CDR3 contains 13 residues. The V and J ends lost 0 bases and 6 bases respectively, with 9 bases between them. Germline-derived CDR1 and CDR2 are MNHEY and SVGAGI. The CDR3 region is CASSYSTVVEQYF. DNA of the CDR3: TGTGCCAGCAGTTACTCAACGGTTGTCGAGCAGTACTTC.

The J gene is TRBJ1-1, the V gene TRBV18; possibly TRBD1 for D (5 bases). The CDR3 is 14 amino acids. Trimming removed 7 bases at V and 0 bases at J, with 12 bases between. The germline gives CDR1 KGHSH, CDR2 LQKENI. This CDR3 is CASFTGVMNTEAFF. CDR3 in DNA: TGTGCCAGCTTCACGGGGGTGATGAACACTGAAGCTTTCTTT. Combining the CDR3 with reference TRBV18 and TRBJ1-1 gives the whole variable domain NAGVMQNPRHLVRRRGQEARLRCSPMKGHSHVYWYRQLPEEGLKFMVYLQKENIIDESGMPKERFSAEFPKEGPSILRIQQVVRGDSAAYFCASFTGVMNTEAFFGQGTRLTVV.

The rearrangement uses TRBV5-4 and TRBJ2-7; 11 bases match TRBD1. Germline lookup yields CDR1 SGHNT and CDR2 YYREEE (reference sequence). The CDR3 is 15 residues long. V shed 2 bases and J 3 bases; nucleotides not matched to a gene: 4. The CDR3 protein is CASSFGGQGVYEQYF. DNA for the CDR3: TGTGCCAGCAGCTTTGGGGGACAGGGGGTCTACGAGCAGTACTTC.

The J gene is TRBJ2-3, the V gene TRBV9, with 8 bases aligning to TRBD2. This CDR3 is built from 15 residues. V gave up 3 bases and J gave up 3 bases; unmatched junction bases: 6. Germline V gene lookup returns CDR1 SGDLS and CDR2 YYNGEE. In DNA, the CDR3 is TGTGCCAGCAGCGCCCGGGAGGGGCGTACAGATACGCAGTATTTT. This sequence encodes CASSAREGRTDTQYF.

This sequence joins TRBV5-4 and TRBJ2-5; 7 nucleotides match TRBD2. V shed 3 bases and J 5 bases; nucleotides not matched to a gene: 7. Germline assignment: CDR1 SGHNT and CDR2 YYREEE (reference sequence). The CDR3 totals 14 residues. In DNA, the CDR3 is TGTGCCAGCAGCTCGACGGGGGGTGGGGAGACCCAGTACTTC. Its protein is CASSSTGGGETQYF. Supplemented by reference TRBV5-4 and TRBJ2-5, the full variable domain reads ETGVTQSPTHLIKTRGQQVTLRCSSQSGHNTVSWYQQALGQGPQFIFQYYREEENGRGNFPPRFSGLQFPNYSSELNVNALELDDSALYLCASSSTGGGETQYFGPGTRLLVL.

The chain employs TRBV24-1 and TRBJ2-3; 16 bases line up with TRBD2. CDR1 is KGHDR and CDR2 is SFDVKD in the germline V gene. V lost 4 bases to trimming and J lost 6 bases; unmatched junction nucleotides: 12. The CDR3 is made up of 19 amino acids. CDR3 DNA sequence: TGTGCCACCAGTGACCATTTGGGACTAGCGGGAGGGGTGCGGGATACGCAGTATTTT. Translated, it gives CATSDHLGLAGGVRDTQYF.

The rearrangement links TRBV2 to TRBJ2-1, with 7 bases aligning to TRBD2. V shed 6 bases, J shed 8 bases, and the junction held 10 bases outside the gene matches. Germline lookup yields CDR1 SNHLY and CDR2 FYNNEI. This CDR3 region has 14 residues. In nucleotides, the CDR3 is TGTGCCAGCAGCGGGGGGACCAAGCCCCATGAGCAGTTCTTC. Its protein product is CASSGGTKPHEQFF.